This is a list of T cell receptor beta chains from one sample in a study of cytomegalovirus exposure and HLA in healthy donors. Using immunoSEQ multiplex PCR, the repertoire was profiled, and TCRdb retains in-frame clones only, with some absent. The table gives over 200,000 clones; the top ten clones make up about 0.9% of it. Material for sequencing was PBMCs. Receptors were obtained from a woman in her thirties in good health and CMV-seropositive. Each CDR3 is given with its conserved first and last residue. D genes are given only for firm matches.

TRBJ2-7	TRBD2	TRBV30	CAWTRTSGTYEQYF
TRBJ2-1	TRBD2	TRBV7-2	CASSLASGSFNEQFF
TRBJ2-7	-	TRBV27	CASSHRENGYEQYF
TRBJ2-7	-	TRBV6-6	CASSLSGINYEQYF
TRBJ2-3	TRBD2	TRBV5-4	CASSHGGATDTQYF
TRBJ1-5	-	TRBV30	CAWSANPGLFNQPQHF
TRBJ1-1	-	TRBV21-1	CASSKMGRNTEAFF
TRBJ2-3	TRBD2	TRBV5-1	CASSAGTSGDTDTQYF
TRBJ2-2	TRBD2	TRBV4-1	CASSQGIAGGNTGELFF
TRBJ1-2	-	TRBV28	CASSSATVYGYTF
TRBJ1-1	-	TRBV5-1	CASSLLPSNTEAFF
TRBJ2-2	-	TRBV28	CASSSQTGELFF
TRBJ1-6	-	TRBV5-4	CASSSWGGNNSPLHF
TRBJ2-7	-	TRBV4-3	CASSQDRSGSSYEQYF
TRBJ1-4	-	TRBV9	CASSPGVTNEKLFF
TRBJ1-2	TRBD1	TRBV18	CASSPQGQGGIYGYTF
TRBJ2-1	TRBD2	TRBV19	CASSPGLAGGNYNEQFF
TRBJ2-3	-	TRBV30	CAWTIGYGTDTQYF
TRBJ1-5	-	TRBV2	CASRGDNQPQHF
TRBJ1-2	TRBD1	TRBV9	CASSETGTGANGYTF
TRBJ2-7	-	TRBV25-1	CASSEFAAYEQYF
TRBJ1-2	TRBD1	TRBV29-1	CSVRQGLYGYTF
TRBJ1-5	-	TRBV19	CASSIQGKQPQHF
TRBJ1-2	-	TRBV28	CASSQDSIYGYTF
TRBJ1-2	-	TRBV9	CASSGQVSNYGYTF
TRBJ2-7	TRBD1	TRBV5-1	CASSFDGQGLYEQYF
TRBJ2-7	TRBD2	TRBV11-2	CASSFWKPSGRAGWEQYF
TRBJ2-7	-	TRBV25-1	CASSEVGIPYEQYF
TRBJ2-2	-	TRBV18	CASSPGLQNGELFF
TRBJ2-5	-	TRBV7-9	CASRKTGGTETQYF
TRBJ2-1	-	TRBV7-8	CASSLGAIYNEQFF
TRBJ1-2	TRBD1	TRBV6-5	CASSYAAGGDYGYTF
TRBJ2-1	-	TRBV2	CASSDRDKSSYNEQFF
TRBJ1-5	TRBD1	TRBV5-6	CASSRTGESNQPQHF
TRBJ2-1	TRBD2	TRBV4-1	CASSQLAGGGNEQFF
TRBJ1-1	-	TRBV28	CASRVPSSVMNTEAFF
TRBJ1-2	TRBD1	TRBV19	CASSPGDSVGGYGYTF
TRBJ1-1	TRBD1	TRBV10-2	CASRIGTGYEAFF
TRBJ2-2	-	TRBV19	CASSIDSNTGELFF
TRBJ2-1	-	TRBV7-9	CASSPPGTTEQFF
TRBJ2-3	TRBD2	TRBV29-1	CSVFGTSGPDTQYF
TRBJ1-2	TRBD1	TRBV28	CASSWGSGGVYGYTF
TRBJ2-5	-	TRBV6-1	CASSAWGSERETQYF
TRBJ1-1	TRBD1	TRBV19	CASKGDRANTEAFF
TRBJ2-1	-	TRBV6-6	CASSTSSYNEQFF
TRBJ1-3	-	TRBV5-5	CASSLGGDKRNTIYF
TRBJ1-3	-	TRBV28	CASSGHYSGNTIYF
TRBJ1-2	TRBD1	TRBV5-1	CASSLVGTDYGYTF
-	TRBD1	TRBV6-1	CASSAWTGADYEQYF
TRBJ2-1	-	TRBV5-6	CASSLPDTYNEQFF
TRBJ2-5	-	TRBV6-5	CASSYSRVTEQYF
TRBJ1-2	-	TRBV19	CASSIAPGGGYGYTF
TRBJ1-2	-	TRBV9	CASSVSGMHYGYTF
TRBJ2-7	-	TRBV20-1	CSVTANYEQYF